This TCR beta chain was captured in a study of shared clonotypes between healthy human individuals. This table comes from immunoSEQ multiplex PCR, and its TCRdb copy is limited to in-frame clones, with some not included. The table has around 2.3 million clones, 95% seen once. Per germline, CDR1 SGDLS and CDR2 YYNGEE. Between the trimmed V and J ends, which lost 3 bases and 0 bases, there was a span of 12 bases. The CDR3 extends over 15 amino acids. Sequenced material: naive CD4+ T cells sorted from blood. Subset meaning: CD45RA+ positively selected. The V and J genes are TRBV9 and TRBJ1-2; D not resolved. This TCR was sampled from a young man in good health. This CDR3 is CASSAGRRTNYGYTF. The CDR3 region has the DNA TGTGCCAGCAGCGCCGGACGGCGAACTAACTATGGCTACACCTTC.